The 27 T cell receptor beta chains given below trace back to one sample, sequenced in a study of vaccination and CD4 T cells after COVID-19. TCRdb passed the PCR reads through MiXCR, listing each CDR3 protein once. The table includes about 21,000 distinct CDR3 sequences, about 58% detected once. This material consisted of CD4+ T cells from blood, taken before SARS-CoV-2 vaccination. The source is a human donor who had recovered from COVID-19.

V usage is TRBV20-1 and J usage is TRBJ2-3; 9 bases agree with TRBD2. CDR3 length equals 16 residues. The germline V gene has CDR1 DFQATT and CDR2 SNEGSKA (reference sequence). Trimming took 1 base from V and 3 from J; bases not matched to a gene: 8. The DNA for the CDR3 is TGCAGTGCTAGAGCAACTCGGCTAGCGGGAACAGATACGCAGTATTTT. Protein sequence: CSARATRLAGTDTQYF.

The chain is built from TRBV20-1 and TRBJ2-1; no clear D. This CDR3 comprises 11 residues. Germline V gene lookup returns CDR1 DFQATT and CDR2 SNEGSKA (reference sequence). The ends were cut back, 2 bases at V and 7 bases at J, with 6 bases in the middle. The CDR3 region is CSARRVNEQFF. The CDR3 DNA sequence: TGCAGTGCTAGACGGGTGAATGAGCAGTTCTTC.

CDR3 sequence: CSAELGLSSYNEQFF. The CDR3 coding sequence is TGCAGTGCGGAGCTGGGGTTAAGCTCCTACAATGAGCAGTTCTTC. V and J are TRBV20-1 and TRBJ2-1; D gene unclear. The CDR3 runs 15 residues. Trimming stripped 6 bases from V and 0 bases from J, with 15 bases between. Germline-derived CDR1 and CDR2 are DFQATT and SNEGSKA (reference sequence).

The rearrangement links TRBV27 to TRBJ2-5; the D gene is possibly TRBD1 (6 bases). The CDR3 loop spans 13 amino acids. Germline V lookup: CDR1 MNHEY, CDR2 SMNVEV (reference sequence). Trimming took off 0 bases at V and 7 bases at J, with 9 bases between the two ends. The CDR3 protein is CASSLSGTTTQYF. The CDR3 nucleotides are TGTGCCAGCAGTTTATCGGGGACAACGACCCAGTACTTC.

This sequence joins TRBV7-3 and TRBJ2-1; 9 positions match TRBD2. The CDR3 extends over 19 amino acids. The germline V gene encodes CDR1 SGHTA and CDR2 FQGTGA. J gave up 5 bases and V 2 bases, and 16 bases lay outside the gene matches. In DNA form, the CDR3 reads TGTGCCAGCAGCTTATTCGCACATACGCGGGCTAGCGGGGACAATGAGCAGTTCTTC. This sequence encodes CASSLFAHTRASGDNEQFF.

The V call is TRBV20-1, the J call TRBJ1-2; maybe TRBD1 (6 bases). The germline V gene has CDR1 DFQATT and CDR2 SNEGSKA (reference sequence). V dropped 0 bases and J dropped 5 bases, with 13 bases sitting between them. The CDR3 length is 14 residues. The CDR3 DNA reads TGCAGTGCTAGAGAGTCAAGGGGGGAGTATGGCTACACCTTC. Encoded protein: CSARESRGEYGYTF.

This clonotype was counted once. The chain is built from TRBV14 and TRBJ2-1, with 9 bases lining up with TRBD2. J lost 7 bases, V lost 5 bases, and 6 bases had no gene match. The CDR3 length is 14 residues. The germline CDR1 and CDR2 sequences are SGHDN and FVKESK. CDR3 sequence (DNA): TGTGCCAGCAGCAGTAGCGGGAGTTCGAATGAGCAGTTCTTC. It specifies CASSSSGSSNEQFF.

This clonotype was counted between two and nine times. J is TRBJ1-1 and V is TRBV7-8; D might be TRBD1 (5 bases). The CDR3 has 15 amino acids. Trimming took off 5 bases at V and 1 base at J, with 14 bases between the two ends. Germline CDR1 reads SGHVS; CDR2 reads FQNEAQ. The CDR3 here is CASSPSGTTNTEAFF. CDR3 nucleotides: TGTGCCAGCAGCCCAAGTGGGACGACGAACACTGAAGCTTTCTTT.

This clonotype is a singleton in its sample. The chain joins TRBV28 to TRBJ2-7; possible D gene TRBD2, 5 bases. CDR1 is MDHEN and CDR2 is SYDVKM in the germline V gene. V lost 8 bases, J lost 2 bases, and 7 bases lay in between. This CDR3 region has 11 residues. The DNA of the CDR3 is TGTGCCAGCGGACTGACCTACGAGCAGTACTTC. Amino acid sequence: CASGLTYEQYF.

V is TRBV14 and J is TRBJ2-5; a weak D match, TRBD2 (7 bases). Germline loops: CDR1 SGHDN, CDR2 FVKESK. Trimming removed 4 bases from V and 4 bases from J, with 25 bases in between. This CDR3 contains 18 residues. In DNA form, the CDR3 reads TGTGCCAGCAGCCCTCACAGGGTTGCGGGAGTATGGGGAGAGACCCAGTACTTC. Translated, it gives CASSPHRVAGVWGETQYF.

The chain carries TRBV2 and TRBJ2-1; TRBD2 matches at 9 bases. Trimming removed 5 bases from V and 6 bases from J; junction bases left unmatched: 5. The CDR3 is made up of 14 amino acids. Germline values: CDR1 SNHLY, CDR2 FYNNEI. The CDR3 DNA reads TGTGCCAGCAGTTCTGAGACTAGCGGCAATGAGCAGTTCTTC. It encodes CASSSETSGNEQFF.

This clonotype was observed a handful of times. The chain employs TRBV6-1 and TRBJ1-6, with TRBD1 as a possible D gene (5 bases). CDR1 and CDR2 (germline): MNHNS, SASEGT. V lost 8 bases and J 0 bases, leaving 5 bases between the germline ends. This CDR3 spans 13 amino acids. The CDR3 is CASDSSYNSPLHF. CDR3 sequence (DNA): TGTGCCAGCGACAGCTCCTATAATTCACCCCTCCACTTT.

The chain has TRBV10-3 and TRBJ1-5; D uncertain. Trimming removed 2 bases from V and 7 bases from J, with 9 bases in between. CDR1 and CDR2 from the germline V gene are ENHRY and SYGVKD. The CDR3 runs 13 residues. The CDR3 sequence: CAISEAVGQPQHF. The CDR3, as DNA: TGTGCCATCAGTGAGGCGGTGGGGCAGCCCCAGCATTTT.

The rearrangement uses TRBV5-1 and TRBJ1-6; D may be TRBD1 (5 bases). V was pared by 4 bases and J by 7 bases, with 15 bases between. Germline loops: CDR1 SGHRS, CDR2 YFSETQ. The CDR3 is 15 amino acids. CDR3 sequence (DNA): TGCGCCAGCAGCCCACGGGGCTCAAACAATTCACCCCTCCACTTT. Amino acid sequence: CASSPRGSNNSPLHF.

CDR3 amino acids: CASSSPSGSGRGNEQFF. Written as DNA, the CDR3 is TGTGCCAGCAGTTCCCCCTCAGGTAGCGGGAGAGGGAATGAGCAGTTCTTC. This chain connects TRBV12-3 or TRBV12-4 to TRBJ2-1, with TRBD2 matching 9 bases. The V and J ends lost 4 bases and 7 bases, in that order; junction bases with no gene match: 14. CDR3 length: 17 amino acids.

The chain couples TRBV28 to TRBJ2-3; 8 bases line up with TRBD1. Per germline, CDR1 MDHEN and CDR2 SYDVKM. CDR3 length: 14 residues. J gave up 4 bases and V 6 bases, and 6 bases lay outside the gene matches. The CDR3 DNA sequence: TGTGCCAGCAGATGGACAGGGTGGGCAGATACGCAGTATTTT. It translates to CASRWTGWADTQYF.

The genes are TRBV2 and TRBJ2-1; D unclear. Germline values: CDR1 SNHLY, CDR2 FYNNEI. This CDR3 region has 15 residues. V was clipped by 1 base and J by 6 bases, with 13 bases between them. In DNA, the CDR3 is TGTGCCAGCAGTGAAGAAGTCTTGTATCGCAATGAGCAGTTCTTC. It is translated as CASSEEVLYRNEQFF.

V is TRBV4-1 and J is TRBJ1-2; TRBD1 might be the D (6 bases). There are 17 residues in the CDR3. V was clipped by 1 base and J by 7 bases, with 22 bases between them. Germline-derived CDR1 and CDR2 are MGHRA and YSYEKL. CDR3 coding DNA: TGCGCCAGCAGCCAAGTTGTTCCGGCAGGAGGGGGTCCTGGCTACACCTTC. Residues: CASSQVVPAGGGPGYTF.

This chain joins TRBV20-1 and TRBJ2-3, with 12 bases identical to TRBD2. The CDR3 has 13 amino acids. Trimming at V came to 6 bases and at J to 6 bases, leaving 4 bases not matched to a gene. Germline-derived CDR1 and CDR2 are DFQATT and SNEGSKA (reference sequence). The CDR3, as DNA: TGCAGTGCCAGGACTAGCGGGAAGGATACGCAGTATTTT. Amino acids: CSARTSGKDTQYF.

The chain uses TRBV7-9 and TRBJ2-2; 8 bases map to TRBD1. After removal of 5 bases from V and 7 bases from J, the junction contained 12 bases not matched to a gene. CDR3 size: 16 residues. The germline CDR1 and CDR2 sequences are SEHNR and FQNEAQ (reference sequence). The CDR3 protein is CASSRRTGIMGGELFF. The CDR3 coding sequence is TGTGCCAGCAGCCGAAGGACAGGGATAATGGGCGGGGAGCTGTTTTTT.

The CDR3 DNA reads as TGTGCCAGCAGCTTAGGCGGGGGCCCCCCTCAGCCCCAGCATTTT. It codes for CASSLGGGPPQPQHF. V gene TRBV7-9 combines with J gene TRBJ1-5; D might be TRBD1 (6 bases). Trimming took off 1 base at V and 6 bases at J, with 13 bases between the two ends. Germline-derived CDR1 and CDR2 are SEHNR and FQNEAQ (reference sequence). This CDR3 contains 15 residues.

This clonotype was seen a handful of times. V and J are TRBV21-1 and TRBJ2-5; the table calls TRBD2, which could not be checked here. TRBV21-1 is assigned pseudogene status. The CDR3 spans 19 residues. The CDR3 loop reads CASSKGVESGRVRDETQYF. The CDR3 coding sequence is TGTGCCAGCAGCAAAGGGGTGGAAAGCGGGAGGGTAAGAGATGAGACCCAGTACTTC.

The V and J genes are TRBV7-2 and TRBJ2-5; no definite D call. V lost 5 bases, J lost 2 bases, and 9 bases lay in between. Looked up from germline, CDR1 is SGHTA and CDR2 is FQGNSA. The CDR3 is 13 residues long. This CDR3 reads CASSRNRQETQYF. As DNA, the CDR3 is TGTGCCAGCAGCAGGAATCGTCAAGAGACCCAGTACTTC.

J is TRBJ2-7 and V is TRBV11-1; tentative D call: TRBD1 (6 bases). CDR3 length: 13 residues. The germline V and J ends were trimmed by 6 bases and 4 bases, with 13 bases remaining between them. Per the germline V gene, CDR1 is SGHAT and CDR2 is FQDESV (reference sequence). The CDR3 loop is CASSPRRGYEQYF. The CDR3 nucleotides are TGTGCCAGCAGTCCCCGAAGGGGGTACGAGCAGTACTTC.

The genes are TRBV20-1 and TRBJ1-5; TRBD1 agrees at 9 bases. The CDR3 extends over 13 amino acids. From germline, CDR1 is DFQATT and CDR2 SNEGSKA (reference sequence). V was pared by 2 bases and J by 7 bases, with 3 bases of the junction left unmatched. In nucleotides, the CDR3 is TGCAGTGCTAGACCGGGACAGGGACAGCCCCAGCATTTT. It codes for CSARPGQGQPQHF.

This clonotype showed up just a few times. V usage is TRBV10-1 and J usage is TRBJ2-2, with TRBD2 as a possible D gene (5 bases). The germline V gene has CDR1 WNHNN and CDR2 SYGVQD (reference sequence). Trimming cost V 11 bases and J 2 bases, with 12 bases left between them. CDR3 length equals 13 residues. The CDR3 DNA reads TGCGCCTCTAGTGCTAGCAACACCGGGGAGCTGTTTTTT. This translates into CASSASNTGELFF.

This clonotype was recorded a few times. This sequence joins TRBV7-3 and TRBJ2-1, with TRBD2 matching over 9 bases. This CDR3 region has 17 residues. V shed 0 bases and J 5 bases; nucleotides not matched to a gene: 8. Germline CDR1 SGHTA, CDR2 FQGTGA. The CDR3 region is CASSLTAAGGSDNEQFF. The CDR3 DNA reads TGTGCCAGCAGCTTAACGGCGGCGGGAGGGTCGGACAATGAGCAGTTCTTC.